These T cell receptor beta chains were read from a single sample in a study of beta chain features in type 1 diabetes. Assay used: immunoSEQ multiplex PCR; TCRdb lists only in-frame clones, some missing. The sample contains about 330,000 clones, 11% of which appear only once. The source material was naive CD4+ T cells from blood. Receptors were obtained from a woman aged 30 to 39 in good health. Each CDR3 is given with its conserved first and last residue. The order of the fields is D gene, clone size, J gene, V gene, CDR3 protein, CDR3 DNA. D genes are given only for firm matches. Expanded clones are given a class, and other clones once, few, many or no size at all.

d_gene: NA
abundance: few
j_gene: TRBJ1-2
v_gene: TRBV4-1
CDR3aa: CASSPTEGGTYGYTF
CDR3nt: TGCGCCAGCAGCCCAACGGAGGGCGGGACCTATGGCTACACCTTC

d_gene: NA
abundance: few
j_gene: TRBJ2-2
v_gene: TRBV4-3
CDR3aa: CASSQAWGADGELFF
CDR3nt: TGCGCCAGCAGCCAAGCGTGGGGCGCGGACGGGGAGCTGTTTTTT

d_gene: NA
abundance: NA
j_gene: TRBJ1-1
v_gene: TRBV6-5
CDR3aa: CASSYSQGGTEAFF
CDR3nt: TGTGCCAGCAGTTACTCCCAGGGTGGGACTGAAGCTTTCTTT

d_gene: TRBD1
abundance: few
j_gene: TRBJ1-5
v_gene: TRBV28
CDR3aa: CAGQGSNQPQHF
CDR3nt: TGTGCGGGACAGGGTAGCAATCAGCCCCAGCATTTT

d_gene: TRBD1
abundance: NA
j_gene: TRBJ2-2
v_gene: TRBV19
CDR3aa: CASNEATGATGELFF
CDR3nt: TGTGCCAGTAATGAGGCGACAGGGGCCACCGGGGAGCTGTTTTTT

d_gene: NA
abundance: NA
j_gene: TRBJ1-4
v_gene: TRBV7-9
CDR3aa: CASSLAETVEKLFF
CDR3nt: TGTGCCAGCAGCTTAGCCGAGACAGTCGAAAAACTGTTTTTT

d_gene: NA
abundance: few
j_gene: TRBJ1-4
v_gene: TRBV30
CDR3aa: CAWSAWTATTEKLFF
CDR3nt: TGTGCCTGGAGTGCCTGGACAGCCACCACAGAAAAACTGTTTTTT

d_gene: TRBD1
abundance: NA
j_gene: TRBJ2-7
v_gene: TRBV25-1
CDR3aa: CASRSGTGTYEQYF
CDR3nt: TGTGCCAGCAGATCCGGGACAGGGACCTACGAGCAGTACTTC

d_gene: NA
abundance: few
j_gene: TRBJ1-1
v_gene: TRBV25-1
CDR3aa: CASSNAGSEAFF
CDR3nt: TGTGCCAGCAGTAACGCGGGTTCTGAAGCTTTCTTT

d_gene: TRBD2
abundance: few
j_gene: TRBJ2-3
v_gene: TRBV7-9
CDR3aa: CASSFTPGLAGTSTDTQYF
CDR3nt: TGTGCCAGCAGCTTCACTCCGGGGCTAGCGGGGACTAGCACAGATACGCAGTATTTT

d_gene: TRBD1
abundance: few
j_gene: TRBJ1-1
v_gene: TRBV18
CDR3aa: CASSPRDRYEDTEAFF
CDR3nt: TGTGCCAGCTCACCACGGGACAGGTATGAGGACACTGAAGCTTTCTTT

d_gene: TRBD2
abundance: few
j_gene: TRBJ2-7
v_gene: TRBV28
CDR3aa: CASSSPSGGAFEQYF
CDR3nt: TGTGCCAGCAGTTCCCCATCGGGAGGAGCTTTTGAGCAGTACTTC

d_gene: TRBD1
abundance: few
j_gene: TRBJ1-2
v_gene: TRBV19
CDR3aa: CASKPGQGPSGYTF
CDR3nt: TGTGCCAGTAAACCGGGACAGGGCCCTTCCGGCTACACCTTC

d_gene: NA
abundance: few
j_gene: TRBJ2-2
v_gene: TRBV19
CDR3aa: CASTRRANTGELFF
CDR3nt: TGTGCCAGTACCAGGCGGGCGAACACCGGGGAGCTGTTTTTT

d_gene: TRBD1
abundance: NA
j_gene: TRBJ2-4
v_gene: TRBV11-2
CDR3aa: CASSLWTGVKNIQYF
CDR3nt: TGTGCCAGCAGCTTATGGACAGGGGTCAAAAACATTCAGTACTTC

d_gene: NA
abundance: few
j_gene: TRBJ1-4
v_gene: TRBV5-4
CDR3aa: CASSFGGTNEKLFF
CDR3nt: TGTGCCAGCAGCTTCGGAGGGACTAATGAAAAACTGTTTTTT

d_gene: NA
abundance: few
j_gene: TRBJ2-6
v_gene: TRBV28
CDR3aa: CASSPHRSGANVLTF
CDR3nt: TGTGCCAGCAGCCCGCATCGGTCCGGGGCCAACGTCCTGACTTTC

d_gene: TRBD1
abundance: NA
j_gene: TRBJ2-2
v_gene: TRBV9
CDR3aa: CASSVEGARLSGELFF
CDR3nt: TGTGCCAGCAGCGTAGAGGGGGCGCGTCTCTCCGGGGAGCTGTTTTTT

d_gene: TRBD1
abundance: NA
j_gene: TRBJ2-3
v_gene: TRBV15
CDR3aa: CATSRGTGVIRTDTQYF
CDR3nt: TGTGCCACCAGCAGGGGAACAGGGGTTATTCGGACAGATACGCAGTATTTT

d_gene: TRBD1
abundance: few
j_gene: TRBJ2-7
v_gene: TRBV7-9
CDR3aa: CASSFGTAIHEQYF
CDR3nt: TGTGCCAGCAGCTTCGGGACAGCTATCCACGAGCAGTACTTC

d_gene: NA
abundance: few
j_gene: TRBJ1-2
v_gene: TRBV28
CDR3aa: CASISPQGSYGYTF
CDR3nt: TGTGCCAGCATTTCCCCACAGGGCAGCTATGGCTACACCTTC

d_gene: TRBD1
abundance: few
j_gene: TRBJ2-2
v_gene: TRBV29-1
CDR3aa: CSVARTGDGTGELFF
CDR3nt: TGCAGCGTTGCACGGACAGGGGACGGCACCGGGGAGCTGTTTTTT

d_gene: NA
abundance: few
j_gene: TRBJ1-1
v_gene: TRBV15
CDR3aa: CATSIRRGISEAFF
CDR3nt: TGTGCCACCAGCATTCGGAGGGGTATTTCTGAAGCTTTCTTT

d_gene: NA
abundance: NA
j_gene: TRBJ2-7
v_gene: TRBV7-8
CDR3aa: CASRRGSYEQYF
CDR3nt: TGTGCCAGCAGGAGGGGGAGCTACGAGCAGTACTTC

d_gene: TRBD2
abundance: NA
j_gene: TRBJ2-3
v_gene: TRBV7-3
CDR3aa: CASSSDTSGSTDTQYF
CDR3nt: TGTGCCAGCAGCTCCGACACTAGCGGTAGCACAGATACGCAGTATTTT

d_gene: TRBD1
abundance: few
j_gene: TRBJ2-7
v_gene: TRBV9
CDR3aa: CASSVTGTGGLYEQYF
CDR3nt: TGTGCCAGCAGCGTTACCGGGACAGGGGGACTCTACGAGCAGTACTTC

d_gene: NA
abundance: NA
j_gene: TRBJ1-1
v_gene: TRBV7-9
CDR3aa: CASSLVAVPRAEAFF
CDR3nt: TGTGCCAGCAGCTTAGTGGCAGTTCCCCGGGCTGAAGCTTTCTTT

d_gene: TRBD2
abundance: few
j_gene: TRBJ2-1
v_gene: TRBV7-8
CDR3aa: CASRRGTSGSNEQFF
CDR3nt: TGTGCCAGCAGAAGGGGGACTAGCGGGAGCAATGAGCAGTTCTTC

d_gene: TRBD1
abundance: NA
j_gene: TRBJ2-5
v_gene: TRBV4-3
CDR3aa: CASSQDRGGGETQYF
CDR3nt: TGCGCCAGCAGCCAAGATCGAGGGGGCGGCGAGACCCAGTACTTC

d_gene: TRBD1
abundance: few
j_gene: TRBJ2-7
v_gene: TRBV30
CDR3aa: CAWNRDRGSHEQYF
CDR3nt: TGTGCCTGGAACCGGGACAGGGGATCGCACGAGCAGTACTTC

d_gene: NA
abundance: few
j_gene: TRBJ1-3
v_gene: TRBV4-3
CDR3aa: CASSQDQQNTIYF
CDR3nt: TGCGCCAGCAGCCAAGATCAACAAAACACCATATATTTT

d_gene: TRBD2
abundance: NA
j_gene: TRBJ2-7
v_gene: TRBV29-1
CDR3aa: CSVESSGSSYEQYF
CDR3nt: TGCAGCGTTGAGTCTAGCGGGAGCTCCTACGAGCAGTACTTC

d_gene: TRBD2
abundance: NA
j_gene: TRBJ2-2
v_gene: TRBV30
CDR3aa: CAWSPLLAGINAGELFF
CDR3nt: TGTGCCTGGAGTCCGCTATTAGCGGGAATCAATGCCGGGGAGCTGTTTTTT

d_gene: TRBD1
abundance: NA
j_gene: TRBJ1-5
v_gene: TRBV15
CDR3aa: CATSRDYGTGGQPQHF
CDR3nt: TGTGCCACCAGCAGAGATTATGGGACAGGGGGGCAGCCCCAGCATTTT

d_gene: TRBD2
abundance: few
j_gene: TRBJ2-2
v_gene: TRBV7-2
CDR3aa: CASTEIRAGAGELFF
CDR3nt: TGTGCCAGCACCGAAATTAGGGCGGGAGCCGGGGAGCTGTTTTTT

d_gene: TRBD1
abundance: NA
j_gene: TRBJ2-7
v_gene: TRBV25-1
CDR3aa: CASSELTGQGAHEQYF
CDR3nt: TGTGCCAGCAGTGAATTAACGGGACAGGGGGCACACGAGCAGTACTTC

d_gene: NA
abundance: few
j_gene: TRBJ2-7
v_gene: TRBV7-2
CDR3aa: CASSPDSTYEQYF
CDR3nt: TGTGCCAGCAGCCCGGACTCAACCTACGAGCAGTACTTC

d_gene: NA
abundance: NA
j_gene: TRBJ1-5
v_gene: TRBV2
CDR3aa: CASSQGQPQHF
CDR3nt: TGTGCCAGCTCCCAGGGTCAGCCCCAGCATTTT

d_gene: NA
abundance: NA
j_gene: TRBJ2-7
v_gene: TRBV7-8
CDR3aa: CASRSRRGTGEQYF
CDR3nt: TGTGCCAGCAGGTCTCGTCGGGGAACGGGGGAGCAGTACTTC

d_gene: NA
abundance: NA
j_gene: TRBJ2-3
v_gene: TRBV5-4
CDR3aa: CASSSSEGSPDTQYF
CDR3nt: TGTGCCAGCAGTTCTAGCGAGGGTTCTCCAGATACGCAGTATTTT

d_gene: TRBD2
abundance: NA
j_gene: TRBJ2-3
v_gene: TRBV7-3
CDR3aa: CASSFSGSAGTGTDTQYF
CDR3nt: TGTGCCAGCAGCTTTAGCGGGAGCGCGGGGACTGGCACAGATACGCAGTATTTT

d_gene: NA
abundance: few
j_gene: TRBJ1-1
v_gene: TRBV18
CDR3aa: CASSPPRAGEPEAFF
CDR3nt: TGTGCCAGCTCACCACCAAGGGCAGGGGAGCCTGAAGCTTTCTTT

d_gene: NA
abundance: NA
j_gene: TRBJ2-3
v_gene: TRBV27
CDR3aa: CASSPLGTLTSTDTQYF
CDR3nt: TGTGCCAGCAGTCCACTGGGGACTTTAACTAGCACAGATACGCAGTATTTT

d_gene: NA
abundance: NA
j_gene: TRBJ2-2
v_gene: TRBV30
CDR3aa: CAWRGGGSATGELFF
CDR3nt: TGTGCCTGGAGGGGTGGGGGCTCTGCCACCGGGGAGCTGTTTTTT

d_gene: NA
abundance: few
j_gene: TRBJ2-2
v_gene: TRBV18
CDR3aa: CASSPLERVNTGELFF
CDR3nt: TGTGCCAGCTCACCACTAGAGAGGGTGAACACCGGGGAGCTGTTTTTT

d_gene: TRBD1
abundance: NA
j_gene: TRBJ2-5
v_gene: TRBV30
CDR3aa: CAWTQGTGETQYF
CDR3nt: TGTGCCTGGACACAGGGGACGGGCGAGACCCAGTACTTC